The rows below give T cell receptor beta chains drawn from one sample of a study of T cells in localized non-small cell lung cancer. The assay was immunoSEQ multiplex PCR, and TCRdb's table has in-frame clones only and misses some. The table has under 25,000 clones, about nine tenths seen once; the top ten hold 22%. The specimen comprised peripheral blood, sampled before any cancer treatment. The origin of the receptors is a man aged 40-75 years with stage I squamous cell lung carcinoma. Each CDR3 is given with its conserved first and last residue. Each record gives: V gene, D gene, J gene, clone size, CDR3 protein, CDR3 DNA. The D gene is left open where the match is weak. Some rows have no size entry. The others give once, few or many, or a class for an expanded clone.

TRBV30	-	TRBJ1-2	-	CAWSRPSYGYTF	TGTGCCTGGAGTAGGCCCTCTTATGGCTACACCTTC
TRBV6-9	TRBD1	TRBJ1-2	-	CASRDRDTGYTF	TGTGCCAGCCGGGACAGGGACACCGGCTACACCTTC
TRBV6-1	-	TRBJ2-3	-	CASSDGWSTDTQYF	TGTGCCAGCAGTGACGGGTGGAGCACAGATACGCAGTATTTT
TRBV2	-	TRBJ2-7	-	CASSEQAYEQYF	TGTGCCAGCAGTGAACAAGCCTACGAGCAGTACTTC
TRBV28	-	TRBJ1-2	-	CASSLGLNYGYTF	TGTGCCAGCAGTCTCGGACTGAACTATGGCTACACCTTC
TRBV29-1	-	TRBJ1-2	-	CSVEDSGAGYTF	TGCAGCGTTGAAGATTCGGGGGCTGGCTACACCTTC
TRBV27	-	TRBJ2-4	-	CASRGSGENIQYF	TGTGCCAGCAGGGGGAGTGGGGAAAACATTCAGTACTTC
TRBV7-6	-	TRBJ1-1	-	CASRRTLNTEAFF	TGTGCCAGCAGGCGGACATTGAACACTGAAGCTTTCTTT
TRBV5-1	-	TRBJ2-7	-	CASSIDYEQYF	TGCGCCAGCTCCATTGATTACGAGCAGTACTTC
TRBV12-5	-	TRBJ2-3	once	CASGYGDTQYF	TGTGCTAGTGGTTATGGAGATACGCAGTATTTT